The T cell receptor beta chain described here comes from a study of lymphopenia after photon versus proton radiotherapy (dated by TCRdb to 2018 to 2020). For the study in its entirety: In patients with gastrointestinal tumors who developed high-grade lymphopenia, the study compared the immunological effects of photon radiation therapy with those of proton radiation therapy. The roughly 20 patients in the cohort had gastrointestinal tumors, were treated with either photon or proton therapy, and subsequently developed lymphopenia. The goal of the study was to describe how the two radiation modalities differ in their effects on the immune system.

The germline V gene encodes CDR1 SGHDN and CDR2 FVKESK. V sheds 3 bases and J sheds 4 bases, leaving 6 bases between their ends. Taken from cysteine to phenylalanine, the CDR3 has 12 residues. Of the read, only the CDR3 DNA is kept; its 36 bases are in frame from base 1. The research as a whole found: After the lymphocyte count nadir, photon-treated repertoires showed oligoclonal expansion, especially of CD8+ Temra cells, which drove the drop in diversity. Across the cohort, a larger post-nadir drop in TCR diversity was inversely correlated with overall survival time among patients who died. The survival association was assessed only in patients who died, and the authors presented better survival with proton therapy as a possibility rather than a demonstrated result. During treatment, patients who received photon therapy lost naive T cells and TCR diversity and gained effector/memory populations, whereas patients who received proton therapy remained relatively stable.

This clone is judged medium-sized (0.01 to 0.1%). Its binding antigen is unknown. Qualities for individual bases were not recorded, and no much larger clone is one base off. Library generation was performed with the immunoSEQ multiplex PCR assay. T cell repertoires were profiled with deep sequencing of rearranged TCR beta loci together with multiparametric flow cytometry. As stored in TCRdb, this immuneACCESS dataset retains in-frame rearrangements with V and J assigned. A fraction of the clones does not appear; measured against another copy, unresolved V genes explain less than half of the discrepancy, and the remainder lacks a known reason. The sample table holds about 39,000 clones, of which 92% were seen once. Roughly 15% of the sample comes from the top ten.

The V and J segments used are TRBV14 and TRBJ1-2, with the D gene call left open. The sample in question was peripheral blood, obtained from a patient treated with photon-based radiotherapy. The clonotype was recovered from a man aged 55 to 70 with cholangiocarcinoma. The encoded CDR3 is CASSQRTYGYTF. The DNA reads TGTGCCAGCAGCCAGCGGACCTATGGCTACACCTTC. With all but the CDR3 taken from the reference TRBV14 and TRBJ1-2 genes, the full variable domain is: EAGVTQFPSHSVIEKGQTVTLRCDPISGHDNLYWYRRVMGKEIKFLLHFVKESKQDESGMPNNRFLAERTGGTYSTLKVQPAELEDSGVYFCASSQRTYGYTFGSGTRLTVV.